The 18 T cell receptor beta chains in this list originate from one sample, sequenced in a study of graft-versus-host responses after intestinal transplantation. Profiled with immunoSEQ multiplex PCR; TCRdb holds only in-frame clones, not every one. The sample contains 130,000 to 150,000 clones, approximately 91% of which appear only once. Their antigens remain unidentified. The sequenced sample was unstimulated CD4+ T cells sorted from spleen or lymph node cells, obtained before intestinal transplant. The receptors come from a human donor who received an intestinal transplant.

The gene calls are TRBV6-5 and TRBJ2-3; no firm D call. V was shortened by 3 bases and J by 4 bases, with 14 bases between the two germline ends. The CDR3 loop spans 15 amino acids. Per the germline V gene, CDR1 is MNHEY and CDR2 is SVGAGI. The CDR3 sequence is CASSYTRLGADTQYF. The DNA of the CDR3 is TGTGCCAGCAGTTATACTCGACTGGGCGCAGATACGCAGTATTTT.

This clone was seen a single time. V gene TRBV18 combines with J gene TRBJ1-1; no definite D call. Trimming removed 3 bases at V and 2 bases at J, with 22 bases between. Germline V gene lookup returns CDR1 KGHSH and CDR2 LQKENI. The CDR3 length is 18 residues. CDR3 sequence: CASSPRLRTQRINTEAFF. In nucleotides, the CDR3 is TGTGCCAGCTCACCTAGGCTCCGGACGCAAAGGATAAACACTGAAGCTTTCTTT.

The chain joins TRBV7-6 to TRBJ2-1; TRBD2 aligns across 8 bases. The CDR3 has 16 amino acids. CDR1 SGHVS and CDR2 FNYEAQ come from the germline V gene. Germline trimming cut 5 bases from V and 2 bases from J; bases unmatched to any gene: 8. CDR3 sequence (DNA): TGTGCCAGCAGCGGTCTAGCGGGTTCACCCTACAATGAGCAGTTCTTC. Translation: CASSGLAGSPYNEQFF.

This chain uses TRBV28 with TRBJ2-7; the D gene is possibly TRBD1 (5 bases). Trimming shortened V by 6 bases and J by 0 bases, and 21 bases separated the two germline ends. The CDR3 contains 17 residues. Germline V gene data show CDR1 as MDHEN and CDR2 as SYDVKM. Written as DNA, the CDR3 is TGTGCCAGCAGATTGGCCCCTTCGGTGGGGCTCTCCTACGAGCAGTACTTC. The encoded protein is CASRLAPSVGLSYEQYF.

This clone was recorded once. The rearrangement links TRBV28 to TRBJ1-2; TRBD1 matches at 10 bases. Germline loops: CDR1 MDHEN, CDR2 SYDVKM. The CDR3 length is 14 residues. The V gene end was trimmed by 6 bases and the J gene end by 5 bases; junction bases not matched to a gene: 6. This chain's CDR3 is CASRWTGGTYGYTF. The CDR3 DNA reads as TGTGCCAGCAGATGGACAGGGGGTACTTATGGCTACACCTTC.

This clone is a singleton in its sample. This chain uses TRBV7-2 with TRBJ2-1; D ambiguous. CDR1 is SGHTA, CDR2 FQGNSA, per germline. Trimming removed 4 bases from V and 12 bases from J, with 13 bases in between. This CDR3 contains 12 residues. In nucleotides, the CDR3 is TGTGCCAGCAGCTATTCCTCGTCGGCGCAGTTCTTC. Translated: CASSYSSSAQFF.

The chain couples TRBV5-1 to TRBJ2-5; D is possibly TRBD1 or TRBD2 (5 bases each). From germline, CDR1 is SGHRS and CDR2 YFSETQ. Trimming shortened V by 2 bases and J by 5 bases, and 13 bases separated the two germline ends. The CDR3 sequence is 14 residues long. The CDR3 DNA reads as TGCGCCAGCAGCTTTTGGGGACGTAGGGAGACCCAGTACTTC. It specifies CASSFWGRRETQYF.

The V call is TRBV30, the J call TRBJ2-6; a weak D match, TRBD1 (6 bases). Germline CDR1 GTSNPN, CDR2 SVGIG (reference sequence). This CDR3 region has 18 residues. V was cut by 8 bases and J by 4 bases, with 27 bases left in between. CDR3 loop: CAGTDGDRFLAGANVLTF. In DNA, the CDR3 is TGTGCCGGGACGGACGGAGACAGGTTTCTAGCAGGGGCCAACGTCCTGACTTTC.

This clone was picked up one time. CDR3 protein: CAWGVSGANVLTF. The CDR3 nucleotides are TGTGCCTGGGGGGTCTCTGGGGCCAACGTCCTGACTTTC. V and J are TRBV30 and TRBJ2-6, with unresolved D. The CDR3 has 13 amino acids. Trimming left V 5 bases short and J 0 bases short, with 5 bases between. Germline assignment: CDR1 GTSNPN and CDR2 SVGIG (reference sequence).

The J gene is TRBJ1-4, the V gene TRBV27, with D perhaps matching TRBD1 (5 bases). V was cut by 3 bases and J by 5 bases, with 7 bases left in between. The CDR3 contains 13 residues. In germline, CDR1 is MNHEY, CDR2 SMNVEV (reference sequence). CDR3 sequence: CASSFRGNEKLFF. The CDR3 nucleotides read TGTGCCAGCAGTTTTAGGGGAAATGAAAAACTGTTTTTT.

J is TRBJ2-6 and V is TRBV5-4, with a tentative D call TRBD2 (6 bases). The CDR3 length is 18 residues. Trimming took 5 bases from V and 3 from J, leaving 21 bases between them. Germline V CDR1 and CDR2: SGHNT, YYREEE (reference sequence). CDR3 in DNA: TGTGCCAGCAGACTGGGCGGGACCTTCGAAAGTGGGGCCAACGTCCTGACTTTC. Protein sequence: CASRLGGTFESGANVLTF.

The V call is TRBV19, the J call TRBJ2-5; possibly TRBD2 for D (6 bases). The J call may be in error: the DNA end matches TRBJ2-7 better. From germline, CDR1 is LNHDA and CDR2 SQIVND (reference sequence). CDR3 length: 15 amino acids. CDR3 amino acids: CASRSAGIASYEQYF. In nucleotides, the CDR3 is TGTGCCAGTAGGTCAGCGGGCATAGCATCCTACGAGCAGTACTTC.

This chain joins TRBV5-6 and TRBJ2-7, with a possible D match to TRBD2 (6 bases). V gave up 4 bases and J gave up 3 bases, with 17 bases separating them. Germline-derived CDR1 and CDR2 are SGHDT and YYEEEE. This CDR3 has 15 residues. The CDR3 DNA follows: TGTGCCAGCAGCCCCTCCGGAGGGGACCACTACGAGCAGTACTTC. It codes for CASSPSGGDHYEQYF.

This rearrangement joins TRBV15 to TRBJ2-7; no definite D call. V lost 3 bases, J lost 3 bases, and 6 bases lay in between. The CDR3 is 12 amino acids. CDR1 and CDR2 (germline): LNHNV, YYDKDF (reference sequence). The CDR3 nucleotides are TGTGCCACCAGCAGCTACAACTACGAGCAGTACTTC. Translated: CATSSYNYEQYF.

The chain joins TRBV7-6 to TRBJ2-7, with 7 bases matching TRBD1. After removal of 6 bases from V and 6 bases from J, the junction contained 5 bases not matched to a gene. This CDR3 has 12 residues. Germline lookup yields CDR1 SGHVS and CDR2 FNYEAQ. The DNA for the CDR3 is TGTGCCAGCAGTCATACAGGGGCCGAGCAGTACTTC. This translates into CASSHTGAEQYF.

This sequence joins TRBV5-1 and TRBJ1-3; D ambiguous. V dropped 0 bases and J dropped 4 bases, with 20 bases sitting between them. CDR1 is SGHRS and CDR2 is YFSETQ in the germline V gene. CDR3 size: 18 residues. This CDR3 reads CASSLAGQATISGNTIYF. DNA for the CDR3: TGCGCCAGCAGCTTGGCCGGGCAGGCGACCATTTCAGGAAACACCATATATTTT.

On this clone: Other DNA sequences of this sample code for an identical CDR3. The rearrangement uses TRBV11-3 and TRBJ2-3; possibly TRBD1 for D (5 bases). The length of the CDR3 is 15 residues. V was clipped by 1 base and J by 3 bases, with 11 bases between them. The germline V gene has CDR1 SGHNT and CDR2 YENEEA. The CDR3 loop reads CASSLGVSGTDTQYF. The CDR3 DNA sequence: TGTGCCAGCAGCTTAGGAGTTTCAGGGACAGATACGCAGTATTTT.

Turning to this clone: Other DNA variants within this sample encode the same CDR3. The chain employs TRBV28 and TRBJ1-2; no clear D gene. CDR1 is MDHEN and CDR2 is SYDVKM in the germline V gene. The V and J ends lost 4 bases and 4 bases respectively, with 10 bases between them. The CDR3 consists of 13 residues. The CDR3 sequence is CASSSGRIYGYTF. As DNA, the CDR3 is TGTGCCAGCAGTTCGGGCAGGATCTATGGCTACACCTTC.